The subject of this entry is one T cell receptor (beta chain). Its antigen is currently unknown. The entry originates in a study of shared clonotypes between healthy human individuals. Findings and caveats of the study: Sequencing depth was a factor that was expected to affect clonotype sharing among donors.

The germline V and J ends were trimmed by 4 bases and 1 base, with 9 bases remaining between them. This CDR3 has 14 residues. Germline CDR1 reads SGHDN; CDR2 reads FVKESK. The protocol was immunoSEQ multiplex PCR, while the TCRdb copy is restricted to in-frame clones and leaves out a portion. The data show about 1 million clones, about 77% seen once. The J gene is TRBJ2-3, the V gene TRBV14, with D possibly TRBD2 on 6 matching bases. The sample consisted of memory CD4+ T cells sorted from blood. Subset defined: CD45RA-negative fraction. The receptor was derived from a man between 18 and 35 years old in good health. DNA of the CDR3: TGTGCCAGCAGCCGATGGGGGGGCACAGATACGCAGTATTTT. Its translation: CASSRWGGTDTQYF.